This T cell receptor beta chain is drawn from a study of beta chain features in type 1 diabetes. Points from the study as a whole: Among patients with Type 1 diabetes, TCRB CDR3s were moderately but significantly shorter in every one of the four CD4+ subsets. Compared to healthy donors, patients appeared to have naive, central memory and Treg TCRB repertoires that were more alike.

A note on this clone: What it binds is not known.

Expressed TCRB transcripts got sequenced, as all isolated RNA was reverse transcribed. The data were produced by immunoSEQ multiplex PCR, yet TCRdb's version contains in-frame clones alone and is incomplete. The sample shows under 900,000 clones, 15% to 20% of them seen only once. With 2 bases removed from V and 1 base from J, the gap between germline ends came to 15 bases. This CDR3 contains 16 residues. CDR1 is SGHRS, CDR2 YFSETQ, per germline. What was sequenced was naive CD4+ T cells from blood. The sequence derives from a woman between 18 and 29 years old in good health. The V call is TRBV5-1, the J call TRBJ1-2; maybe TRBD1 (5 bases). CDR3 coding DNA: TGCGCCAGCAGCTTAAGTCCCGGGAGGGGTAACTATGGCTACACCTTC. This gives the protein CASSLSPGRGNYGYTF.